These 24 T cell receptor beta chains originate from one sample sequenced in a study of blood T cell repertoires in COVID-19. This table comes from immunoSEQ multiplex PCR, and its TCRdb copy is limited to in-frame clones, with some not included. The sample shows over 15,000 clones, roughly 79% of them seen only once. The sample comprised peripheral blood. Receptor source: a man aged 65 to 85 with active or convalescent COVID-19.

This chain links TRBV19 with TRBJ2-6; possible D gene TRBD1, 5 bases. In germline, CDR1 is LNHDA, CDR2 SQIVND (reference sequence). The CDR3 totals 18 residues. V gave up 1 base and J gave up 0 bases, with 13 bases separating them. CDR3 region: CASSIVRKGSSGANVLTF. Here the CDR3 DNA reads TGTGCCAGTAGTATAGTCAGGAAGGGGTCCTCTGGGGCCAACGTCCTGACTTTC.

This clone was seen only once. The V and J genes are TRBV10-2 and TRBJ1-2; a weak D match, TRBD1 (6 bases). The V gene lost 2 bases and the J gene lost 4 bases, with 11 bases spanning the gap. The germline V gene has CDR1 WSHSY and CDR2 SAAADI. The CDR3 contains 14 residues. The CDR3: CASSETGHGYGYTF. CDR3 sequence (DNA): TGCGCCAGCAGTGAGACAGGGCATGGCTATGGCTACACCTTC.

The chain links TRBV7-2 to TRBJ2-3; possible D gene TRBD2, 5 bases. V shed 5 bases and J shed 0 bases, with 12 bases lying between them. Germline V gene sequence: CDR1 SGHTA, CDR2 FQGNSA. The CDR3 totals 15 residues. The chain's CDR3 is CASSPGVFSTDTQYF. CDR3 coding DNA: TGTGCCAGCAGCCCCGGGGTGTTTAGCACAGATACGCAGTATTTT.

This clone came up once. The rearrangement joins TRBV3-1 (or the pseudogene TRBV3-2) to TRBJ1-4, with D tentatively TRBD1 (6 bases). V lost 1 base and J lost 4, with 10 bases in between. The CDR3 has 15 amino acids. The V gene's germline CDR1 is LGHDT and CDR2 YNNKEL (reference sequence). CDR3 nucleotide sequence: TGTGCCAGCAGCCAAGGGCAGGGGATTAATGAAAAACTGTTTTTT. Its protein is CASSQGQGINEKLFF.

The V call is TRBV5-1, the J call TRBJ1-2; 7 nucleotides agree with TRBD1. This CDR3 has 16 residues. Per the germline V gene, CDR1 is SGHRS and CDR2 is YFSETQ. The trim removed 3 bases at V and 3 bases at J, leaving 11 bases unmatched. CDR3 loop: CASSWGQRGEHYGYTF. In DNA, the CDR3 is TGCGCCAGCAGCTGGGGACAGCGAGGGGAACACTATGGCTACACCTTC.

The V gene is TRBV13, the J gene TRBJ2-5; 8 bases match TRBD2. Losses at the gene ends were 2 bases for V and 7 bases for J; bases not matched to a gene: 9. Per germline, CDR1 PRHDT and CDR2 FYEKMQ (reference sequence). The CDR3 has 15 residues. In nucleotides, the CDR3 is TGTGCCAGCAGCTTATCGGGAGGGGGGTCTGGGACCCAGTACTTC. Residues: CASSLSGGGSGTQYF. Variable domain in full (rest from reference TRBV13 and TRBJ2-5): AAGVIQSPRHLIKEKRETATLKCYPIPRHDTVYWYQQGPGQDPQFLISFYEKMQSDKGSIPDRFSAQQFSDYHSELNMSSLELGDSALYFCASSLSGGGSGTQYFGPGTRLLVL.

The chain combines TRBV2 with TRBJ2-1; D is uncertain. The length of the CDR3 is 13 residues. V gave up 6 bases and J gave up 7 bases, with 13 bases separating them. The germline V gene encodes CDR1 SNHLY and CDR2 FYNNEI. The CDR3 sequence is CASRIRLANEQFF. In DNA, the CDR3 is TGTGCCAGCAGAATAAGACTGGCTAATGAGCAGTTCTTC.

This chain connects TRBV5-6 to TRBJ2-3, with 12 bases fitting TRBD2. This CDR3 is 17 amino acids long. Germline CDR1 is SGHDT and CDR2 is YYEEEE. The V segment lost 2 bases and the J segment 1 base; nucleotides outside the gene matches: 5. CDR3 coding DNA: TGTGCCAGCAGCTTAAGGACTAGCGGGGTACGCACAGATACGCAGTATTTT. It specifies CASSLRTSGVRTDTQYF.

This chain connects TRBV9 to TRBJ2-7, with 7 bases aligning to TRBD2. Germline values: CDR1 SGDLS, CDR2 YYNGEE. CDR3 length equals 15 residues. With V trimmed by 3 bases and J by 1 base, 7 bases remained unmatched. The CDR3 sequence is CASSGDGGSSYEQYF. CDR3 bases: TGTGCCAGCAGCGGAGATGGCGGGAGTTCCTACGAGCAGTACTTC.

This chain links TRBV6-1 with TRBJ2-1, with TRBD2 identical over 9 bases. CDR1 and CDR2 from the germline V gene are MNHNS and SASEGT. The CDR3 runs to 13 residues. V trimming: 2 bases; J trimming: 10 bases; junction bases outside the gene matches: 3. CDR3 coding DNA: TGTGCCAGCAGTGAATCCAGCGGGGGGGAGCAGTTCTTC. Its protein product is CASSESSGGEQFF.

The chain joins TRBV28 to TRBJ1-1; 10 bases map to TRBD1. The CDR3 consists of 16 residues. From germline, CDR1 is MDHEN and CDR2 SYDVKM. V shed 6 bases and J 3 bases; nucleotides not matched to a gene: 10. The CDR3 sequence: CASSTADRGQDTEAFF. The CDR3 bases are TGTGCCAGCAGCACCGCTGACAGGGGGCAGGACACTGAAGCTTTCTTT.

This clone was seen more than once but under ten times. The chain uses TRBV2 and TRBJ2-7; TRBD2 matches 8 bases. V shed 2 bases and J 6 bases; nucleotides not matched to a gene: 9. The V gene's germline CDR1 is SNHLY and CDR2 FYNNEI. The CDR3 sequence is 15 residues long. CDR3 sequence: CASSEKRSGTGEQYF. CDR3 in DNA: TGTGCCAGCAGTGAAAAGCGTAGCGGGACCGGCGAGCAGTACTTC.

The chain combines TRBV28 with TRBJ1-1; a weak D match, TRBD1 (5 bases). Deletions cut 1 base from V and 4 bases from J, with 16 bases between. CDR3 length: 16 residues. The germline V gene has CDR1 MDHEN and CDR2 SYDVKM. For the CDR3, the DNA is TGTGCCAGCAGTTTATTAGGAGGGGCGGGCAGCACTGAAGCTTTCTTT. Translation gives CASSLLGGAGSTEAFF.

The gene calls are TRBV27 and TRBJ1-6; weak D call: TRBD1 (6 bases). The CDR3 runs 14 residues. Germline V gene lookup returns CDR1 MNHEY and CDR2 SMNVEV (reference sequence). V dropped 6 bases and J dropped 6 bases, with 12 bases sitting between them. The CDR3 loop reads CASRLHRANSPLHF. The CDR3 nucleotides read TGTGCCAGCAGACTCCACAGGGCTAATTCACCCCTCCACTTT.

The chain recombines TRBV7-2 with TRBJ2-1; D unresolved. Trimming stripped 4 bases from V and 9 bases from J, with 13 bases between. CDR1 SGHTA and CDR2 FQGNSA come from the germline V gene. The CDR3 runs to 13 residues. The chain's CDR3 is CASSSPLVGEQFF. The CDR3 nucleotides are TGTGCCAGCAGCTCTCCCCTAGTAGGTGAGCAGTTCTTC.

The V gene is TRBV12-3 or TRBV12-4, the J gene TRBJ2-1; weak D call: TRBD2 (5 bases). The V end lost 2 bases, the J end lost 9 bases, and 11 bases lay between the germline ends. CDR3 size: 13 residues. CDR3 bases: TGTGCCAGCAGTTTACTACTAGACGGTGAGCAGTTCTTC. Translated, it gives CASSLLLDGEQFF.

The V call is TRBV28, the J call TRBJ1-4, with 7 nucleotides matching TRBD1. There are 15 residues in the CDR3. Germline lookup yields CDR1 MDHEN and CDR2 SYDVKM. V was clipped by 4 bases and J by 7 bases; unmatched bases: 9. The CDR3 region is CASSSYRQGSEKLFF. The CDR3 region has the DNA TGTGCCAGCAGTTCTTACAGACAGGGTTCTGAAAAACTGTTTTTT.

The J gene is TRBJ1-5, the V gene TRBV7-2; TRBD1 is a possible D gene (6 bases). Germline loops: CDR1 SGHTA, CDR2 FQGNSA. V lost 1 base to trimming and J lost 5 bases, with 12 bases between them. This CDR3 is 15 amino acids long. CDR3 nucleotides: TGTGCCAGCAGCTTAGGAACACAGGGATATCAGCCCCAGCATTTT. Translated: CASSLGTQGYQPQHF. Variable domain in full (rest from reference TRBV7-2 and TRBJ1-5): GAGVSQSPSNKVTEKGKDVELRCDPISGHTALYWYRQSLGQGLEFLIYFQGNSAPDKSGLPSDRFSAERTGGSVSTLTIQRTQQEDSAVYLCASSLGTQGYQPQHFGDGTRLSIL.

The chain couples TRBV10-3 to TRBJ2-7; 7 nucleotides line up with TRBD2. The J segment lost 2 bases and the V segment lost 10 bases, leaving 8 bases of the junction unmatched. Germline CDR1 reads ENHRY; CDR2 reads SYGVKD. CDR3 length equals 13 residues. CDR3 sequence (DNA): TGTGCCACCCAACCCGGGAGGACCTACGAGCAGTACTTC. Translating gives CATQPGRTYEQYF.

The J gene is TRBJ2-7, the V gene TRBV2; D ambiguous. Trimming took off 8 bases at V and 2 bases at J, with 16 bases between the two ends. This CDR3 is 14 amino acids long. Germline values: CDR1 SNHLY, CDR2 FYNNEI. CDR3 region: CASAFMSYPYEQYF. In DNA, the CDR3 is TGTGCCAGCGCATTTATGAGCTATCCCTACGAGCAGTACTTC.

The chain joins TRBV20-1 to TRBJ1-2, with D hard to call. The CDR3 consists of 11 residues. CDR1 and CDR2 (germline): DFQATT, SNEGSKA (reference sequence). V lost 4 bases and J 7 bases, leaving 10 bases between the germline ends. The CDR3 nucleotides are TGCAGTGCTACGCTGCTGGCTGGCTACACCTTC. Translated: CSATLLAGYTF.

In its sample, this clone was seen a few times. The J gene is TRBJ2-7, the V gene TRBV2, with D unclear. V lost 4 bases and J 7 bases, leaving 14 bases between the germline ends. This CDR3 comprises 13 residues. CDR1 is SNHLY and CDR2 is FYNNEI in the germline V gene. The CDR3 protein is CASSGQVALEQYF. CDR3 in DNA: TGTGCCAGCAGTGGGCAAGTAGCTCTGGAGCAGTACTTC. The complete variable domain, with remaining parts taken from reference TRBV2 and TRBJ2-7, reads EPEVTQTPSHQVTQMGQEVILRCVPISNHLYFYWYRQILGQKVEFLVSFYNNEISEKSEIFDDQFSVERPDGSNFTLKIRSTKLEDSAMYFCASSGQVALEQYFGPGTRLTVT.

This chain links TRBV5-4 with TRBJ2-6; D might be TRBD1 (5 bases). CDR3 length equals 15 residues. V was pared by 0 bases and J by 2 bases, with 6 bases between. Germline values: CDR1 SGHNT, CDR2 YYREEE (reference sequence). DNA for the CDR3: TGTGCCAGCAGCTTGGCAGGGACTGGGGCCAACGTCCTGACTTTC. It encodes CASSLAGTGANVLTF.

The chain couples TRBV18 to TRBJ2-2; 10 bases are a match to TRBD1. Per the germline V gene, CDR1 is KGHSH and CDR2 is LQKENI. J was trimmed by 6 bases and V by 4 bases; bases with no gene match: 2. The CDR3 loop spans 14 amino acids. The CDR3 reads CASSRQGAAGELFF. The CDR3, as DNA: TGTGCCAGCTCACGACAGGGGGCAGCCGGGGAGCTGTTTTTT.